These T cell receptor beta chains were read from a single sample in a study of shared clonotypes between healthy human individuals. Data came from immunoSEQ multiplex PCR; TCRdb stores just in-frame clones and leaves some out. The profile shows 1,500,000 or so clones, roughly 96% of them singletons. The sequenced sample consisted of naive CD4+ T cells sorted from blood. These receptors were collected from a man aged 25 to 40 in good health. CDR3s leave out the opening cysteine and the closing phenylalanine or tryptophan. The size of a clone is reported for some rows only, either as once, few or many, or as a class for expanded clones.

>TRBV7-2|TRBJ2-1|-
ASSLRQINSYNEQF
>TRBV4-2|TRBJ2-7|-
ASSQDPRTGAYEQY
>TRBV5-1|TRBJ2-5|-
ASSLVLPETQY
>TRBV10-3|TRBJ1-5|-
AIKGQGADSNQPQH
>TRBV5-4|TRBJ2-3|-
ASSLGTSGGRDTQY
>TRBV2|TRBJ1-1|-
ASSEVDRGAF
>TRBV27|TRBJ2-3|-
ASSLVQSDTQY
>TRBV6-1|TRBJ1-5|-
ASNRNQPQH
>TRBV6-1|TRBJ1-1|-
ASCRGRVAEAF
>TRBV10-2|TRBJ1-5|-
ASSVRSNQPQH
>TRBV13|TRBJ2-1|-
ASSLGGRREYGEQF
>TRBV7-8|TRBJ2-7|-
ASSFSGQGAYEQY
>TRBV5-1|TRBJ2-1|-
ASRDPSGSSYNEQF
>TRBV28|TRBJ1-5|-
ASSFLEKRGNQPQH
>TRBV18|TRBJ1-2|once
ASSPLAESHYGYT
>TRBV7-8|TRBJ2-4|-
ASSLPGLAGFAKNIQY
>TRBV18|TRBJ2-3|-
ASSRSGSTDTQY
>TRBV5-1|TRBJ1-4|-
ASSFAINEKLF
>TRBV14|TRBJ2-1|-
ASSPGGRAAYNEQF
>TRBV27|TRBJ2-7|-
ASSTDSGEQY
>TRBV19|TRBJ1-1|-
ASSIGPPAEAF
>TRBV19|TRBJ2-5|-
ASSPGARETQY
>TRBV23-1|TRBJ2-7|-
ATNGTYEQY
>TRBV28|TRBJ2-1|-
ASTFSTSGRIYNEQF
>TRBV9|TRBJ1-4|-
ASSSAPGQGEKLF
>TRBV11-2|TRBJ2-3|-
ASSLVPTGSTDTQY
>TRBV19|TRBJ1-5|once
ASSILGQGPNQPQH
>TRBV19|TRBJ2-7|-
ASRARGVYEQY
>TRBV9|TRBJ2-3|once
ASSEQGQRMDTQY
>TRBV27|TRBJ2-7|-
ASSLGRVESSYEQY
>TRBV28|TRBJ2-7|-
ASSPSHRAYEQY